In its sample, the clone carrying this T cell receptor (beta chain) was seen many times. CDR1 is LGHDT, CDR2 YNNKEL, per germline (reference sequence). The CDR3 has 15 amino acids. Trimming shortened V by 1 base and J by 4 bases, and 12 bases separated the two germline ends. This specimen belongs to a study of molecular identifiers for immune sequencing clone quantification. TCRdb re-derived calls from the PCR reads in MiXCR, one entry per CDR3 protein. Seen here are 90,000 to 120,000 distinct CDR3 sequences, roughly a third observed once, and the top ten hold approximately 4%. Sequencing was carried out using naive CD8+ T cells from blood, with Jurkat cell RNA spiked in. The subset is: FACS-sorted CD8+CD4-CCR7+CD45RA+ naive T cells. This chain uses TRBV3-1 with TRBJ2-3, with a weak D call TRBD1 (5 bases). The receptor was derived from a human donor in good health. Some libraries in this study had Jurkat cell RNA spiked in. The CDR3 reads CASSQGQLRADTQYF. The CDR3 nucleotides read TGTGCCAGCAGCCAAGGACAGCTTAGGGCAGATACGCAGTATTTT.